The clone carrying this T cell receptor (beta chain) was seen only once. The data derive from a study of CD8+ T cells in alopecia areata. In alopecia areata patients, both lesional scalp punch biopsies and peripheral blood were collected. After isolation, RNA underwent reverse transcription to generate cDNA as the sequencing template. Repertoires were generated with immunoSEQ multiplex PCR, while TCRdb's copy carries only in-frame clones and drops some. The table records 130,000 to 150,000 clones, 87% of them present only once. The source was CD8+ T cells sorted from blood, collected at week 0. This receptor was obtained from a human donor with alopecia areata.

The CDR3 spells CASSSAGRNTEAFF. The DNA for the CDR3 is TGTGCCAGCAGTTCTGCGGGCCGGAACACTGAAGCTTTCTTT. This chain uses TRBV28 with TRBJ1-1; D gene uncertain. Trimming pared 4 bases from V and 1 base from J, leaving 10 bases between. Germline V lookup: CDR1 MDHEN, CDR2 SYDVKM. This CDR3 has 14 amino acids.